This TCR beta chain was recovered during a study of blood T cell repertoires in COVID-19 (dated by TCRdb to between 2020 and 2021). Context from the whole study: The collaborator samples originated in the United States, Italy and Spain and spanned the acute and convalescent phases of COVID-19. The sample metadata nearly always contained a de-identified subject ID, COVID-19 status, age in years and sex. Samples came from the ongoing ImmuneRACE study (first 160 participants) plus 1,254 subjects from 6 global collaborators. Where available, HLA class I and class II types were taken from metadata supplied by the sample provider and were not determined by assay-based typing. The dataset comprised deeply sampled blood TCRbeta repertoires from subjects exposed to, actively infected with, or recovered from COVID-19. The prospective study material was composed of cDNA or gDNA derived from T cells, B-cell-depleted T cells, or PBMCs. The repertoires were released in a freely available public database intended as a resource for research on the immune response to SARS-CoV-2. Summary of the overall study and its limitations: The amount of clinical and demographic metadata varied by source and participant and was provided uncurated.

A second Seattle source provided samples from volunteer blood donors who had recovered from COVID-19. Whole blood was collected in K2EDTA tubes by collaborating institutions according to the institutions' own protocols. Collaborator samples were shipped for TCRbeta analysis as frozen whole blood, isolated PBMCs, or DNA extracted from either sample type. TCRbeta CDR3 regions were amplified from genomic DNA by means of the immunoSEQ Assay, a bias-controlled multiplex PCR. The study's processing was this. Nucleated cell counts per sample were estimated from amplification of reference gene primers within the assay. To quantify the absolute abundance of each unique TCRbeta CDR3 rearrangement, sequence reads were collapsed and filtered. Productive Simpson clonality was computed per sample as the square root of Simpson's diversity index over productive rearrangements. The table comes from immuneACCESS by way of TCRdb, which keeps in-frame sequences with V and J called. Part of the clones is missing from these tables; in studies checked, under half for an unresolved V gene and the rest for unknown reasons. The DNA was the basis for D and trimming; V, J and clone size are from that table. The sample profile shows about 150,000 clones; around four fifths of them were found once. The ten largest make up 15% to 20% of the sample.

CDR1 SNHLY and CDR2 FYNNEI are derived from the germline V gene. From V the trimming removes 7 bases and from J it removes 0 bases, while the gene matches leave 11 bases of the junction unaccounted for. From cysteine to phenylalanine, the CDR3 is 16 amino acids long. Just CDR3 DNA is preserved here, 48 bases in frame from base 1. On this clone: It lacks a known antigen. Per-nucleotide qualities are absent, and no much larger clonotype sits a single base away.

Specimen: peripheral blood. The sequence joins TRBV2 to TRBJ1-1; 7 junctional bases match TRBD1. The TCR was taken from a woman in her seventies who had recovered from COVID-19. Here the CDR3 is given as CASIIRTGRLNTEAFF. The bases are TGTGCCAGCATTATCCGGACAGGCCGCTTGAACACTGAAGCTTTCTTT. Where the CDR3 stops, the reference TRBV2 and TRBJ1-1 genes take over; the full variable domain is EPEVTQTPSHQVTQMGQEVILRCVPISNHLYFYWYRQILGQKVEFLVSFYNNEISEKSEIFDDQFSVERPDGSNFTLKIRSTKLEDSAMYFCASIIRTGRLNTEAFFGQGTRLTVV.